The T cell receptor (beta chain) under discussion was sequenced for a study of blood T cell repertoires in COVID-19. Study background: Italy, Spain and the United States were the sources of the convalescent and acute COVID-19 samples. Sample material is recorded as cDNA or gDNA derived from T cells, B-cell-depleted T cells, or PBMCs.

This table comes from immunoSEQ multiplex PCR, and its TCRdb copy is limited to in-frame clones, with some not included. The sample has 210,000 or so clones; 89% are singletons. Sample: peripheral blood. The TCR originated in a man aged 40-50 years with acute or convalescent COVID-19.

CDR3 in DNA: TGCGCCAGCAGCTCACTGGTGGATGGCTACACCTTC. It translates to CASSSLVDGYTF. The chain joins TRBV5-1 to TRBJ1-2; no definite D call. V was clipped by 3 bases and J by 6 bases, with 9 bases between them. Germline loops: CDR1 SGHRS, CDR2 YFSETQ. This CDR3 is 12 amino acids long.